A single sample gave rise to the 5 T cell receptor beta chains below, sequenced in a study of shared clonotypes between healthy human individuals. CD45RO-negative, CCR7-selected cells formed the naive CD8 fraction, which excluded terminally differentiated effector memory CD45RA+ cells. Here immunoSEQ multiplex PCR was the method, and the copy in TCRdb shows in-frame clones only, minus some. Here the sample spans roughly 2.1 million clones, about 92% being singletons. Sequencing used naive CD8+ T cells from PBMCs. These receptors originate from a man in his late teens or twenties in good health. Some clones in this sample may be carry-over from other donors' samples.

In its sample, this clone was seen once. V gene TRBV7-9 combines with J gene TRBJ2-5, with D maybe TRBD1 (6 bases). The CDR3 totals 13 residues. In germline, CDR1 is SEHNR, CDR2 FQNEAQ (reference sequence). V gave up 6 bases and J gave up 2 bases, with 10 bases separating them. The CDR3 protein is CASSRTVQETQYF. In DNA form, the CDR3 reads TGTGCCAGCAGTCGGACAGTACAAGAGACCCAGTACTTC.

J is TRBJ2-2 and V is TRBV4-1, with D perhaps TRBD2 (5 bases). The CDR3 loop spans 16 amino acids. V was trimmed by 4 bases and J by 7 bases, leaving 19 bases between them. The germline gives CDR1 MGHRA, CDR2 YSYEKL. CDR3 loop: CASSPSRTGIVGELFF. CDR3 nucleotides: TGCGCCAGCAGCCCCTCAAGGACGGGAATAGTCGGGGAGCTGTTTTTT.

V and J are TRBV27 and TRBJ2-2; 10 bases are shared with TRBD2. Per the germline V gene, CDR1 is MNHEY and CDR2 is SMNVEV (reference sequence). Germline trimming cut 5 bases from V and 1 base from J; bases unmatched to any gene: 4. The CDR3 is made up of 16 amino acids. The CDR3 DNA reads as TGTGCCAGCAGTGGCCGGACTAGCGGGAACACCGGGGAGCTGTTTTTT. This gives the protein CASSGRTSGNTGELFF.

The chain has TRBV5-8 and TRBJ2-7, with D unresolved. Germline loops: CDR1 SGHTS, CDR2 YDEGEE. The CDR3 contains 14 residues. V lost 2 bases and J lost 2, with 11 bases in between. CDR3 bases: TGTGCCAGCAGCTTTAACATCGGTCCCTACGAGCAGTACTTC. Its protein is CASSFNIGPYEQYF. Looking up the rest from reference TRBV5-8 and TRBJ2-7 gives the full variable domain: EAGVTQSPTHLIKTRGQQATLRCSPISGHTSVYWYQQALGLGLQFLLWYDEGEERNRGNFPPRFSGRQFPNYSSELNVNALELEDSALYLCASSFNIGPYEQYFGPGTRLTVT.

The CDR3 loop reads CASSIRLAGGLHNEQFF. The CDR3 region has the DNA TGTGCCAGCAGTATCCGACTAGCGGGAGGTCTGCACAATGAGCAGTTCTTC. The chain employs TRBV28 and TRBJ2-1, with 13 bases that match TRBD2. The J segment lost 5 bases and the V segment lost 5 bases, leaving 9 bases of the junction unmatched. The CDR3 covers 17 residues. Germline CDR1 is MDHEN and CDR2 is SYDVKM. Together with reference TRBV28 and TRBJ2-1, the CDR3 gives the full variable domain: DVKVTQSSRYLVKRTGEKVFLECVQDMDHENMFWYRQDPGLGLRLIYFSYDVKMKEKGDIPEGYSVSREKKERFSLILESASTNQTSMYLCASSIRLAGGLHNEQFFGPGTRLTVL.